Listed below are T cell receptor beta chains from one sample, sequenced in a study of glioma-infiltrating T cells after dendritic cell vaccination. Clones were read by immunoSEQ multiplex PCR, and TCRdb kept only the in-frame ones, dropping some. The table includes 70,000 to 100,000 clones, roughly four fifths detected once. The material sequenced was blood, taken after dendritic cell vaccination. The receptors here all came from a human donor with glioblastoma. Both conserved end residues are part of each CDR3. The D gene is left open where the match is weak. Rows give clone size only sometimes, using once, few, many, or a class for an expanded clone.

TRBD1	TRBV5-4	.	TRBJ1-1	TGTGCCAGCAGCCGGACAGGAACTGAAGCTTTCTTT	CASSRTGTEAFF
TRBD2	TRBV4-3	few	TRBJ2-5	TGCGCCAGCAGCCAAGATCGGGGGACTATCGAGACCCAGTACTTC	CASSQDRGTIETQYF
TRBD2	TRBV4-1	.	TRBJ2-1	TGCGCCAGCAGCCAAGAGCGGGGGGGCGAATTGAAGCAGTTCTTC	CASSQERGGELKQFF
.	TRBV5-4	once	TRBJ2-7	TGTGCCAGCAGCTCGCGGGACAGCTCCTACGAGCAGTACTTC	CASSSRDSSYEQYF
TRBD1	TRBV4-1	.	TRBJ1-1	TGCGCCAGCAGCCGGATCAATGTGGGACAGTCGAACACTGAAGCTTTCTTT	CASSRINVGQSNTEAFF
.	TRBV6-1	.	TRBJ1-1	TGTGCCAGCAGTGAAACCCGGGGTTGGAGGGAAGCTTTCTTT	CASSETRGWREAFF
.	TRBV11-1	.	TRBJ1-2	TGTGCCAGCACCCTCCTTCGTTCGGGGTATGGCTACACCTTC	CASTLLRSGYGYTF
TRBD1	TRBV9	.	TRBJ1-1	TGTGCCAGCAGCGTCCGGGACAGGTTGAACACTGAAGCTTTCTTT	CASSVRDRLNTEAFF
TRBD2	TRBV7-3	.	TRBJ2-1	TGTGCCAGCAGCACGGGACTAGCGGGGGGGAGGGAGCAGTTCTTC	CASSTGLAGGREQFF
.	TRBV5-4	.	TRBJ2-3	TGTGCCAGCAGCCCGGGACATACAAGCACAGATACGCAGTATTTT	CASSPGHTSTDTQYF
TRBD1	TRBV5-1	.	TRBJ1-3	TGCGCCAGCAGCCCAGGACAGGGGCTGGGAAACACCATATATTTT	CASSPGQGLGNTIYF
TRBD1	TRBV7-9	.	TRBJ1-1	TGTGCCAGTAATCCCCAAGGGACAGCGAACACTGAAGCTTTCTTT	CASNPQGTANTEAFF
.	TRBV6-6	.	TRBJ1-5	TGTGCCAGCCGCGGCCGGGCCGGGAGCCAGCCCCAGCATTTT	CASRGRAGSQPQHF
TRBD1	TRBV6-5	.	TRBJ1-2	TGTGCCAGCAGGCCCGATACAGGGGTTAGAGGCTACACCTTC	CASRPDTGVRGYTF
.	TRBV30	.	TRBJ2-6	TGTGCCTGGAGTGTCCCAGGGACTGGGGCCAACGTCCTGACTTTC	CAWSVPGTGANVLTF
.	TRBV5-1	.	TRBJ1-4	TGCGCCAGCAGCTTGGCCAGGCAGGGAAATGAAAAACTGTTTTTT	CASSLARQGNEKLFF
.	TRBV29-1	.	TRBJ2-2	TGCAGCGTTTTTACCAGTCAGAAGAACACCGGGGAGCTGTTTTTT	CSVFTSQKNTGELFF
TRBD1	TRBV7-8	.	TRBJ2-2	TGTGCCAGCAGCCACGTTCCGGACAGGGTGACCGGGGAGCTGTTTTTT	CASSHVPDRVTGELFF
.	TRBV7-9	.	TRBJ1-2	TGTGCCAGCAGCCCGGTGGGGGGGACCCAGAGGTACTATGGCTACACCTTC	CASSPVGGTQRYYGYTF
TRBD1	TRBV19	.	TRBJ2-2	TGTGCCAGTAGTATATTAGGGACAGCGAACACCGGGGAGCTGTTTTTT	CASSILGTANTGELFF
TRBD1	TRBV2	.	TRBJ2-3	TGTGCCAGCAGTGTGACAGGGCGGACAGATACGCAGTATTTT	CASSVTGRTDTQYF
.	TRBV5-8	.	TRBJ2-7	TGTGCCAGCAGCCAAGACAGATTCAACGAGCAGTACTTC	CASSQDRFNEQYF
TRBD1	TRBV27	.	TRBJ2-1	TGTGCCAGCAGTCCCGGGACAGGGTACGGGTACAAGCAGTTCTTC	CASSPGTGYGYKQFF